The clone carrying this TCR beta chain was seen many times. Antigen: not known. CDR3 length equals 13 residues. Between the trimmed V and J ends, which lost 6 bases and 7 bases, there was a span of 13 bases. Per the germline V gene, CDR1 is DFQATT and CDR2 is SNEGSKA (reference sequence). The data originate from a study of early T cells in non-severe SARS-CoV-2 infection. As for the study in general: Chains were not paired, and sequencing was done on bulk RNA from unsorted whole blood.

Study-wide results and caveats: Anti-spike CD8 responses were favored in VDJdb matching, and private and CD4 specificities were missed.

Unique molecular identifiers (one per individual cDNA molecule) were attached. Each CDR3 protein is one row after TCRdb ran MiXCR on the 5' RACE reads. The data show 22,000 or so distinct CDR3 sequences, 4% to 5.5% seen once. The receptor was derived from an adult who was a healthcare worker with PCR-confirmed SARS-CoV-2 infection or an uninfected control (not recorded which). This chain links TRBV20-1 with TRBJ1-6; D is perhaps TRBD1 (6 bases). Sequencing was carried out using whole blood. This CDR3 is CSAPTGSNSPLHF. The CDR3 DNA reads TGCAGTGCCCCAACAGGGTCGAATTCACCCCTCCACTTT.